This record concerns one TCR beta chain sequence. The target antigen is unknown. Germline values: CDR1 MNHNS, CDR2 SASEGT. Trimming shortened V by 9 bases and J by 0 bases, and 14 bases separated the two germline ends. This CDR3 is 14 amino acids long. The sample belongs to a study of neoadjuvant anti-PD-1 for oral cavity cancer. Study details: Patients without progression got a fourth dose around day 43. Study-wide findings and caveats: Pretreatment Treg/Th17 ratio correlated inversely with post-treatment tumor clonality. Each response group had just a few patients in TCR analyses.

Measured with immunoSEQ multiplex PCR; TCRdb has only the in-frame clones, and not every one. The sample consists of tens of thousands of clones, about 83% of them appearing once. Sample: PBMCs, taken before nivolumab (anti-PD-1) treatment. J is TRBJ1-1 and V is TRBV6-1, with D possibly matching TRBD1 (6 bases). The TCR comes from a person between 35 and 79 years old with oral cavity squamous cell carcinoma. The CDR3 DNA follows: TGTGCCAGTTCTTCCGGGACATTGAACACTGAAGCTTTCTTT. Its protein is CASSSGTLNTEAFF.